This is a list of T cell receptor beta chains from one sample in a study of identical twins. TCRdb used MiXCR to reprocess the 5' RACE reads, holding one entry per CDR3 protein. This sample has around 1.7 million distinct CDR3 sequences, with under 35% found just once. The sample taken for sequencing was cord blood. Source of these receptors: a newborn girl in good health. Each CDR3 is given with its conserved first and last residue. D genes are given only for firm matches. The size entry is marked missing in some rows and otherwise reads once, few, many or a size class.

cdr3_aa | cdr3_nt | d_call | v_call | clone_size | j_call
CASSLKGSGAQETQYF | TGCGCCAGCAGCTTGAAGGGTAGCGGGGCCCAAGAGACCCAGTACTTC | TRBD2 | TRBV5-1 | NA | TRBJ2-5
CASSSTMTPSNQPQHF | TGTGCCAGCAGCTCCACAATGACCCCTAGCAATCAGCCCCAGCATTTT | NA | TRBV7-2 | NA | TRBJ1-5
CASSLVGSNGETQYF | TGCGCCAGCAGCTTGGTAGGGTCCAATGGGGAGACCCAGTACTTC | NA | TRBV5-1 | few | TRBJ2-5
CASSLDGGGIQPLHF | TGTGCCAGCAGCTTAGATGGGGGAGGGATACAACCCCTCCACTTT | NA | TRBV7-2 | once | TRBJ1-6
CASRQASGALNQPQHF | TGCGCCAGCCGCCAAGCGTCGGGGGCACTTAATCAGCCCCAGCATTTT | NA | TRBV4-1 | NA | TRBJ1-5
CSATQGANGYTF | TGCAGTGCTACCCAGGGGGCTAATGGCTACACCTTC | TRBD1 | TRBV20-1 | NA | TRBJ1-2
CASSVGTGVSGANVLTF | TGTGCCAGCAGCGTAGGAACAGGGGTCTCTGGGGCCAACGTCCTGACTTTC | TRBD1 | TRBV9 | few | TRBJ2-6
CSARDKADYEQFF | TGCAGTGCTAGAGATAAAGCTGACTACGAGCAGTTCTTC | NA | TRBV20-1 | once | TRBJ2-1
CASRRTGANQPQHF | TGTGCCAGCAGACGGACAGGGGCTAATCAGCCCCAGCATTTT | TRBD1 | TRBV12-3/TRBV12-4 | NA | TRBJ1-5
CASSRTSGGINEQYF | TGTGCCAGCAGCCGAACTAGCGGGGGTATCAACGAGCAGTACTTC | TRBD2 | TRBV3-1 | NA | TRBJ2-7
CASSRWGVGTNEKLFF | TGCGCCAGCAGCCGGTGGGGGGTCGGGACTAATGAAAAACTGTTTTTT | NA | TRBV4-1 | once | TRBJ1-4
CSATLLRGFRNEQYF | TGCAGTGCGACCCTACTTCGGGGATTCCGCAATGAGCAGTACTTC | NA | TRBV20-1 | NA | TRBJ2-7
CASSLEGTGAYEQYF | TGTGCCAGCAGCTTAGAGGGTACGGGGGCCTACGAGCAGTACTTC | NA | TRBV7-6 | NA | TRBJ2-7
CASSLDLAHEQYF | TGCGCCAGCAGCTTGGACCTAGCCCATGAGCAGTACTTC | NA | TRBV5-1 | few | TRBJ2-7
CATPRLAGETQETQYF | TGTGCCACCCCACGACTAGCGGGGGAAACACAAGAGACCCAGTACTTC | NA | TRBV21-1 | NA | TRBJ2-5
CASSYSRGHNSPLHF | TGTGCCAGCAGTTACTCCAGGGGCCATAATTCACCCCTCCACTTT | NA | TRBV6-5 | NA | TRBJ1-6
CASSFRTPYNEQYF | TGTGCCAGCAGCTTTCGGACACCTTACAATGAGCAGTACTTC | NA | TRBV7-2 | NA | TRBJ2-7
CSARMRYNEQFF | TGCAGTGCTAGAATGAGGTACAATGAGCAGTTCTTC | NA | TRBV20-1 | NA | TRBJ2-1
CASSLSPGYEQYF | TGTGCCAGCAGCCTCTCACCGGGCTACGAGCAGTACTTC | NA | TRBV12-3/TRBV12-4 | many | TRBJ2-7
CASGLVLGAGKRVYNEQFF | TGTGCTAGTGGTTTGGTACTGGGGGCTGGGAAGAGGGTCTACAATGAGCAGTTCTTC | NA | TRBV12-5 | few | TRBJ2-1
CASSVPGSTGELFF | TGCGCCAGCAGTGTCCCAGGGAGTACCGGGGAGCTGTTTTTT | NA | TRBV10-1 | NA | TRBJ2-2
CASSADSTSTDTQYF | TGTGCCAGCAGCGCTGACAGTACTAGCACAGATACGCAGTATTTT | NA | TRBV9 | NA | TRBJ2-3
CSASKDGQGHTEAFF | TGCAGTGCTAGTAAGGATGGACAGGGGCACACTGAAGCTTTCTTT | TRBD1 | TRBV20-1 | once | TRBJ1-1
CSARDRTSGSYEQFF | TGCAGTGCTAGAGATCGGACTAGCGGGAGCTATGAGCAGTTCTTC | TRBD2 | TRBV20-1 | NA | TRBJ2-1